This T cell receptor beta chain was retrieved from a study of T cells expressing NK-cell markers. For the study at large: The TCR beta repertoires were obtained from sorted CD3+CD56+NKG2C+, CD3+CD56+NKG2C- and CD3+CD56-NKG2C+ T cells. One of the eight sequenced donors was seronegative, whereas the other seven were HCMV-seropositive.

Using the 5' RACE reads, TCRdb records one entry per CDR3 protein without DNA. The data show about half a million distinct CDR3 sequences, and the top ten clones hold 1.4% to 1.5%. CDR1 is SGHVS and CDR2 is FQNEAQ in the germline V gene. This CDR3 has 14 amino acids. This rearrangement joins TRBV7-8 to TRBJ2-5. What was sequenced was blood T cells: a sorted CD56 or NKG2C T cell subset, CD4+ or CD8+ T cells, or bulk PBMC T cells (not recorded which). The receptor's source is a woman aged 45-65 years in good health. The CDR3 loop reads CASSLGWSMETQYF.